This TCR beta chain is drawn from a study of blood T cell repertoires in COVID-19. Overall study: Sources were T cells, B-cell-depleted T cells, or PBMCs; the material itself was cDNA or gDNA.

Source study methods: Reference gene primer amplification gave nucleated cell count estimates. Clones were sequenced by immunoSEQ multiplex PCR, and TCRdb holds only the in-frame ones, with some missing. From that table come the V and J calls and clone size; the DNA was used to work out D and trimming. The profile shows over 200,000 clones, over 70% of them singletons. V dropped 0 bases and J dropped 1; count of bases not matched to a gene: 0. The germline CDR1 and CDR2 sequences are SGHRS and YFSETQ. The CDR3 sequence is 15 residues long. The sequence was collected from a man in his forties with acute or convalescent COVID-19. Input material: peripheral blood. This chain links TRBV5-1 with TRBJ1-1, with 10 bases identical to TRBD1. CDR3 sequence reads: CASSLGDRGNTEAFF. CDR3 DNA sequence: TGCGCCAGCAGCTTGGGGGACAGGGGGAACACTGAAGCTTTCTTT.